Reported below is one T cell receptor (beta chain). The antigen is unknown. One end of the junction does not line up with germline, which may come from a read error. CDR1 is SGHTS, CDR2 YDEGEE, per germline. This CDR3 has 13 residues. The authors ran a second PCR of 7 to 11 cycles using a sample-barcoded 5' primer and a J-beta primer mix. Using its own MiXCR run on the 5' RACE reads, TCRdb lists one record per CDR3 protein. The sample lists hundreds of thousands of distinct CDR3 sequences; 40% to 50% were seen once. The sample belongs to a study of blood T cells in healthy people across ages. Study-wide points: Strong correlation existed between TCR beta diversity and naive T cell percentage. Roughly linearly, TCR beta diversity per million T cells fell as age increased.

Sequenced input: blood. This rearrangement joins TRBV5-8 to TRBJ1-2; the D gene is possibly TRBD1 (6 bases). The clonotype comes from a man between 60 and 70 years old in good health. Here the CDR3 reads CTSSPDSRNGYTF. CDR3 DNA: TGTACCAGCAGCCCGGACAGCAGAAATGGCTACACCTTC.